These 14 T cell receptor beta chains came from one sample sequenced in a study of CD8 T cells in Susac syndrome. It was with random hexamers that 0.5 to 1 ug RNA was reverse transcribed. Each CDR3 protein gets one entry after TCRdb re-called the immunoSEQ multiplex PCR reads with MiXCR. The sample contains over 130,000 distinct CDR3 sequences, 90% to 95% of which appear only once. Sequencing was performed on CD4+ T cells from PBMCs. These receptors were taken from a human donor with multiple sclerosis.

CDR3 loop: CASRYLKQTNSPLHF. For the CDR3, the DNA is TGTGCCAGCAGATATCTAAAACAGACGAATTCACCCCTCCACTTT. The chain joins TRBV3-1 to TRBJ1-6, with D unresolved. This CDR3 has 15 amino acids. The germline CDR1 and CDR2 sequences are LGHDT and YNNKEL (reference sequence). Trimming shortened V by 6 bases and J by 7 bases, and 16 bases separated the two germline ends.

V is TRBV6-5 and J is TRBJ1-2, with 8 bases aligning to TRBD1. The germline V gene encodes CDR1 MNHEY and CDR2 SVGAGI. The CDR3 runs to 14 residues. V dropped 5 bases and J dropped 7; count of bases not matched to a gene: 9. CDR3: CASSRDRSTGGYTF. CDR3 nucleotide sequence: TGTGCCAGCAGTCGGGACAGGAGTACGGGTGGCTACACCTTC.

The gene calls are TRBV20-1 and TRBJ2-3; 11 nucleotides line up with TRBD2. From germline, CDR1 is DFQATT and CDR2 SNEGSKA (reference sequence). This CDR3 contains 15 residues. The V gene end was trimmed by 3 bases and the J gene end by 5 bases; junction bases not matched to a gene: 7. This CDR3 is CSASALAGVQDTQYF. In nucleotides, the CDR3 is TGCAGTGCTAGTGCACTAGCGGGAGTACAAGATACGCAGTATTTT.

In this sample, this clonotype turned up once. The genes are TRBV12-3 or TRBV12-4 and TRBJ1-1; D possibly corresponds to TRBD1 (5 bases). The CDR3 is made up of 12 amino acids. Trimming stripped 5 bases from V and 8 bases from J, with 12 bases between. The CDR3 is CASSLRGGEAFF. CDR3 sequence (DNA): TGTGCCAGCAGTCTGAGGGGAGGGGAAGCTTTCTTT.

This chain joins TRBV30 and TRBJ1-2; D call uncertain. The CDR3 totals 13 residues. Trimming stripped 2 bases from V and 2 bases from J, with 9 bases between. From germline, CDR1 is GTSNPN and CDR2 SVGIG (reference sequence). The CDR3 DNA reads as TGTGCCTGGAGTCTACAGAACAACTATGGCTACACCTTC. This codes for CAWSLQNNYGYTF.

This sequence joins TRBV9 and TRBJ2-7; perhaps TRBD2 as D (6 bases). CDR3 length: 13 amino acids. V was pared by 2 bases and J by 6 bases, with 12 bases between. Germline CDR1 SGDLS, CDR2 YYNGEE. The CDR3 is CASSVDYSGEQYF. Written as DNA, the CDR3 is TGTGCCAGCAGCGTGGACTATAGCGGCGAGCAGTACTTC.

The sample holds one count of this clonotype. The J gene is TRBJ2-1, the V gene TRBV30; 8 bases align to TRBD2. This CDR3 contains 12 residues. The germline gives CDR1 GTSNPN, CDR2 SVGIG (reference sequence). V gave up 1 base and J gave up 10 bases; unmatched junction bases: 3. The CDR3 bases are TGTGCCTGGAGTGAAGCGGGGGTGGAGCAGTTCTTC. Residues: CAWSEAGVEQFF.

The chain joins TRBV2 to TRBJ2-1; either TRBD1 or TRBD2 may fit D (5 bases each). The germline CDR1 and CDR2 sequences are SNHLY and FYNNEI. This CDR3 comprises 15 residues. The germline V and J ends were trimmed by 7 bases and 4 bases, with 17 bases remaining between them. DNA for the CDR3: TGTGCCAGCATAAAGGGACCGATAGGGTACAATGAGCAGTTCTTC. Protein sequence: CASIKGPIGYNEQFF.

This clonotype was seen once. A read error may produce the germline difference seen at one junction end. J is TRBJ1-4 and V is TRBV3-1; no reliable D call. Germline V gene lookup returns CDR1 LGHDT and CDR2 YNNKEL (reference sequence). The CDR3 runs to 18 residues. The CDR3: CASSQASRGRRTSEKLFF. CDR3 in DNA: TGTGCCAGCAGCCAAGCGTCGCGTGGGAGGCGGACTAGTGAAAAACTGTTTTTT.

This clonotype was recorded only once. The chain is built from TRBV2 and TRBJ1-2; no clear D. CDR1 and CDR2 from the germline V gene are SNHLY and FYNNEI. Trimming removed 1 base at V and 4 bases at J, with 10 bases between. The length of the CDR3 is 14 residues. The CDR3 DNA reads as TGTGCCAGCAGTGAAGGGCGAGAACGCTATGGCTACACCTTC. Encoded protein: CASSEGRERYGYTF.

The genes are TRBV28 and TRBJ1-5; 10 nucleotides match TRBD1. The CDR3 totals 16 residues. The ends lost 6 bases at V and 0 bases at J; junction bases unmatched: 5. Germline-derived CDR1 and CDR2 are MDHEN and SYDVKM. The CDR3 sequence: CASRRQGAHSNQPQHF. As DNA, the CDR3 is TGTGCCAGCAGACGACAGGGGGCCCATAGCAATCAGCCCCAGCATTTT.

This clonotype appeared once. The CDR3 spells CASSQDGGAEAFF. The CDR3 DNA sequence: TGTGCCAGCAGCCAAGACGGGGGGGCTGAAGCTTTCTTT. The chain carries TRBV3-1 and TRBJ1-1; possibly TRBD1 for D (5 bases). The V end lost 0 bases, the J end lost 6 bases, and 8 bases lay between the germline ends. CDR1 and CDR2 from the germline V gene are LGHDT and YNNKEL (reference sequence). The CDR3 runs 13 residues.

CDR3 region: CASSPPAIAKNIQYF. The CDR3 DNA reads as TGTGCCAGCTCACCACCGGCGATAGCCAAAAACATTCAGTACTTC. The chain uses TRBV18 and TRBJ2-4; D unresolved. Trimming pared 0 bases from V and 0 bases from J, leaving 6 bases between. Germline CDR1 KGHSH, CDR2 LQKENI. This CDR3 region has 15 residues.

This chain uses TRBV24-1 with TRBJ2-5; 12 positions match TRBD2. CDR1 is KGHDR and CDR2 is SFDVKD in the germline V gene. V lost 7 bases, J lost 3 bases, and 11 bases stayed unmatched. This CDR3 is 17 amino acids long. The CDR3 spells CATSPGLAGLKEETQYF. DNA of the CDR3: TGTGCCACCAGCCCGGGACTAGCGGGCTTAAAGGAAGAGACCCAGTACTTC.